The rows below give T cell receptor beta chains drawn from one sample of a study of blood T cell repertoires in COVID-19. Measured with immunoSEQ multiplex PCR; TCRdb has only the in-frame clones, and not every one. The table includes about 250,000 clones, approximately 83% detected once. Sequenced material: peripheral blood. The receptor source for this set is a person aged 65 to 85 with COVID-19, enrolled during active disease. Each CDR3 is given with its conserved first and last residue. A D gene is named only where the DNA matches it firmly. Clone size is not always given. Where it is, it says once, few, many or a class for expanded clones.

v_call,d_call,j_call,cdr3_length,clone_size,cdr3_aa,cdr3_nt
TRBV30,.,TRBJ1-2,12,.,CAWSAGPHGYTF,TGTGCCTGGAGTGCAGGTCCGCATGGCTACACCTTC
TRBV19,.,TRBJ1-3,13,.,CASSMSGGNTIYF,TGTGCCAGTAGTATGAGCGGTGGAAACACCATATATTTT
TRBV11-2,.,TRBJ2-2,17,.,CASSLDIRAVFLGELFF,TGTGCCAGCAGCTTAGATATCAGGGCGGTATTCTTGGGGGAGCTGTTTTTT
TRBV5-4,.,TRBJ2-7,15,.,CASSLAGGRSYEQYF,TGTGCCAGCAGCTTGGCCGGGGGGCGCTCCTACGAGCAGTACTTC
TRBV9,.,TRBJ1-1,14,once,CASSAEQGNTEAFF,TGTGCCAGCAGCGCTGAACAGGGGAACACTGAAGCTTTCTTT
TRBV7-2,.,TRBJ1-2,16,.,CASSSPSGLRAYGYTF,TGTGCCAGCAGCTCCCCCTCGGGACTCCGGGCCTATGGCTACACCTTC
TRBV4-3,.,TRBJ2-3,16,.,CASSQDRQATTDTQYF,TGCGCCAGCAGCCAAGATAGACAGGCAACCACAGATACGCAGTATTTT
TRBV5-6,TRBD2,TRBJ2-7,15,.,CASRVRGVMENEQYF,TGTGCCAGCAGGGTCCGGGGGGTTATGGAGAACGAGCAGTACTTC
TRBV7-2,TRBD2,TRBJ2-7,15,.,CASSFSSGGSYEQYF,TGTGCCAGCAGCTTTAGTAGCGGCGGGAGCTACGAGCAGTACTTC
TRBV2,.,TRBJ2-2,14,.,CASRGTINTGELFF,TGTGCCAGCCGGGGGACGATAAACACCGGGGAGCTGTTTTTT
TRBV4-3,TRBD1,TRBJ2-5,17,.,CASSQEYRGEWQETQYF,TGCGCCAGCAGCCAAGAGTACAGGGGAGAGTGGCAAGAGACCCAGTACTTC
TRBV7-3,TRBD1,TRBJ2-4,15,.,CASSLSGGHNNIQYF,TGTGCCAGCAGCTTATCAGGGGGCCACAACAACATTCAGTACTTC
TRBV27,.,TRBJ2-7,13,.,CASSLLGAHEQYF,TGTGCCAGCAGTTTATTGGGGGCTCACGAGCAGTACTTC
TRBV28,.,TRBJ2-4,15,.,CASSNRERYGGIQYF,TGTGCCAGCAGTAACCGGGAGCGTTACGGGGGCATTCAGTACTTC
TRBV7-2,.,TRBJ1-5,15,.,CASSPGGGLNQPQHF,TGTGCCAGCAGCCCGGGGGGTGGATTGAATCAGCCCCAGCATTTT
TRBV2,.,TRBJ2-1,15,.,CASDLGGLPNNEQFF,TGTGCCAGCGACCTAGGGGGACTACCAAACAATGAGCAGTTCTTC
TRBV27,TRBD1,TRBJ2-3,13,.,CASSWIGQGAQYF,TGTGCCAGCAGTTGGATAGGACAGGGCGCGCAGTATTTT